This TCR beta chain was obtained from a study of cytomegalovirus exposure and HLA in healthy donors. On the study more broadly: Of roughly 400 genotyped donors, about 81% grouped in the Caucasian-associated ancestry cluster.

This clone was counted only a few times. Its target is not known. With 60 Vbeta and 13 Jbeta primers, the PCR was carried out. As processed by the authors: Approximately 12 million of the about 80 million unique TCR beta chains counted in a later analysis were shared. Data came from immunoSEQ multiplex PCR; TCRdb stores just in-frame clones and leaves some out. D and trimming were read from the DNA, whereas the V and J calls and clone size are those reported in that table. This sample yields under 300,000 clones, of which about 80% are seen a single time; less than 9% belongs to the top ten. Findings of the study overall: Reportedly, a later analysis found an Asian-associated ancestry cluster had fewer N-insertions than the approximately 670-donor mean.

The germline CDR1 and CDR2 sequences are MNHNS and SASEGT. This CDR3 contains 11 residues. Deletions cut 7 bases from V and 4 bases from J, with 7 bases between. This receptor was obtained from a woman in her sixties or seventies in good health and CMV-seropositive. V gene TRBV6-1 combines with J gene TRBJ1-2; D call uncertain. The material sequenced was PBMCs. The CDR3 DNA follows: TGTGCCAGCACGAGTGGCTATGGCTACACCTTC. Translating gives CASTSGYGYTF.